Listed below are T cell receptor beta chains from one sample, sequenced in a study of T cell repertoires in aging, cancer and after chemotherapy. One entry per CDR3 protein results from TCRdb running MiXCR on the multiplex PCR reads. The table has thousands of distinct CDR3 sequences, about 38% seen once. Sequences were obtained from blood. These receptors were collected from a human donor in good health. Both conserved end residues are part of each CDR3. A D gene is named only where the DNA matches it firmly. For some rows the clone size is stated as once, few or many, or as a class when expanded; others skip it.

size,V,D,J,DNA,CDR3
NA,TRBV6-1,NA,TRBJ2-7,TGTGCCAGCAGTTTCAGTGGAAGGGACGAGCAGTACTTC,CASSFSGRDEQYF
few,TRBV18,TRBD1,TRBJ2-6,TGTGCCAGCTCACGAGGACAGGGGTTTGTTGGGGCCAACGTCCTGACTTTC,CASSRGQGFVGANVLTF
NA,TRBV30,TRBD1,TRBJ1-4,TGTGACTGGGGGAGCAGAACAGGGGCTATAGGGAAACTGTTTTTT,CDWGSRTGAIGKLFF
few,TRBV6-5,TRBD1,TRBJ1-3,TGTGCCAGCAGTTACTCACTACAGGGGAAAGGAAACACCATATATTTT,CASSYSLQGKGNTIYF
NA,TRBV20-1,TRBD1,TRBJ1-6,TGCAGTGCTAGGGGGACAGGGCGTTCGCCCCTCCACTTT,CSARGTGRSPLHF
NA,TRBV18,NA,TRBJ2-5,TGTGCCAGCTCACTTGCACAAGAGACCCAGTACTTC,CASSLAQETQYF
NA,TRBV27,TRBD2,TRBJ2-1,TGTGCCAGCAGTTTAGGGCCTAGCGGGGTATTTAATGAGCAGTTCTTC,CASSLGPSGVFNEQFF
NA,TRBV24-1,NA,TRBJ2-2,TGTGCCACCAGTGAGTATAGAGCGGGTGCTAACACCGGGGAGCTGTTTTTT,CATSEYRAGANTGELFF
NA,TRBV13,TRBD2,TRBJ2-5,TGTGCCAGCAGCTTAGAGGGGGGGACTAGCGGGGGGGAACTCCAAGAGACCCAGTACTTC,CASSLEGGTSGGELQETQYF
medium-sized,TRBV6-5,NA,TRBJ2-5,TGTGCCAGCAGTTACTTCCCTGGGCGAGAGACCCAGTACTTC,CASSYFPGRETQYF
NA,TRBV28,NA,TRBJ1-4,TGTGCCAGCAGATCCGGGGTAAACGAAAAACTGTTTTTT,CASRSGVNEKLFF
few,TRBV6-4,NA,TRBJ1-4,TGTGCCAGCAGTGACTCTCGCGAAAAACTGTTTTTT,CASSDSREKLFF
medium-sized,TRBV19,TRBD2,TRBJ2-1,TGTGCCAGTAGTATAGAGGGGAGGGGAGAGCAGTTCTTC,CASSIEGRGEQFF
NA,TRBV6-5,TRBD1,TRBJ2-7,TGTGCCAGCAGTCGGACCCCGACAGGGGGCGGCGAGCAGTACTTC,CASSRTPTGGGEQYF
NA,TRBV19,TRBD1,TRBJ2-1,TGTGCCAGTAGTCCCGACAGGGGACCCTACAATGAGCAGTTCTTC,CASSPDRGPYNEQFF